These 23 T cell receptor beta chains came from one sample sequenced in a study of T cell repertoires in cytomegalovirus infection. A single record per CDR3 protein comes from TCRdb applying MiXCR to the reads. In the table there are some 300,000 distinct CDR3 sequences, about 17% of which are singletons. Sequences were obtained from PBMCs. The receptors were gathered from a human donor in good health (CMV status not recorded). Some clones in this sample may be carry-over from other donors' samples.

This chain links TRBV5-6 with TRBJ2-7, with a possible D match to TRBD1 (5 bases). There are 14 residues in the CDR3. V shed 0 bases and J shed 3 bases, with 10 bases lying between them. CDR1 is SGHDT, CDR2 YYEEEE, per germline. CDR3 DNA sequence: TGTGCCAGCAGCTTGGAAGAAGGGGTCTACGAGCAGTACTTC. It codes for CASSLEEGVYEQYF.

This clonotype was observed a handful of times. The V gene is TRBV24-1, the J gene TRBJ2-5; 7 bases match TRBD1. The CDR3 spans 16 residues. From germline, CDR1 is KGHDR and CDR2 SFDVKD. Trimming removed 2 bases from V and 3 bases from J; junction bases left unmatched: 8. The CDR3 is CATSDSGTDREETQYF. In DNA form, the CDR3 reads TGTGCCACCAGTGATTCCGGGACAGATAGAGAAGAGACCCAGTACTTC.

This chain joins TRBV20-1 and TRBJ1-2, with D possibly being TRBD1 (6 bases). Germline-derived CDR1 and CDR2 are DFQATT and SNEGSKA (reference sequence). V was clipped by 1 base and J by 5 bases, with 20 bases between them. The CDR3 runs 16 residues. DNA for the CDR3: TGCAGTGCTAGAGTGCCCCCGGGACATGTGAAGTATGGCTACACCTTC. Its protein is CSARVPPGHVKYGYTF.

This clonotype was counted only a few times. This sequence joins TRBV5-1 and TRBJ2-6; D unclear. The CDR3 covers 16 residues. V lost 5 bases and J 3 bases, leaving 15 bases between the germline ends. The germline gives CDR1 SGHRS, CDR2 YFSETQ. The DNA for the CDR3 is TGCGCCAGCAGTTTAGAAGGCTTTAGTGGGGCCAACGTCCTGACTTTC. This translates into CASSLEGFSGANVLTF.

The chain is built from TRBV19 and TRBJ1-4; D gene uncertain. There are 13 residues in the CDR3. The germline V and J ends were trimmed by 3 bases and 7 bases, with 9 bases remaining between them. CDR1 is LNHDA, CDR2 SQIVND, per germline (reference sequence). This CDR3 is CASSIRGTEKLFF. For the CDR3, the DNA is TGTGCCAGTAGTATCCGAGGAACTGAAAAACTGTTTTTT.

This clonotype was recorded at least ten times. The V gene is TRBV7-2, the J gene TRBJ2-5; TRBD2 aligns across 15 bases. Germline V CDR1 and CDR2: SGHTA, FQGNSA. This CDR3 is 19 amino acids long. The trim removed 0 bases at V and 3 bases at J, leaving 8 bases unmatched. CDR3 in amino acids: CASSLAPGGLAGGEETQYF. DNA for the CDR3: TGTGCCAGCAGCTTAGCCCCGGGCGGACTAGCGGGGGGGGAAGAGACCCAGTACTTC.

This clonotype was picked up a small number of times. The chain combines TRBV29-1 with TRBJ2-1; D is tentatively TRBD1 or TRBD2 (5 bases each). V lost 4 bases to trimming and J lost 10 bases, with 17 bases between them. The CDR3 runs 13 residues. CDR1 SQVTM and CDR2 ANQGSEA come from the germline V gene. CDR3 DNA sequence: TGCAGCGTTGCCCGGGACGTTCATGGAGAGCAGTTCTTC. It specifies CSVARDVHGEQFF.

The V and J genes are TRBV3-1 and TRBJ2-7, with TRBD1 matching 8 bases. With V trimmed by 4 bases and J by 5 bases, 4 bases remained unmatched. Germline lookup yields CDR1 LGHDT and CDR2 YNNKEL (reference sequence). The CDR3 loop spans 13 amino acids. Written as DNA, the CDR3 is TGTGCCAGCAGCCCGGGACAGGCCCACGAGCAGTACTTC. This sequence encodes CASSPGQAHEQYF.

A few counts support this clonotype. One junction end does not reproduce the germline sequence, and a read error may be involved. This chain links TRBV12-3 or TRBV12-4 with TRBJ2-7, with D uncertain. The length of the CDR3 is 16 residues. The CDR3 DNA is TGTGCCAGTAGTTTTATTAGCCCCCAAGGACCCTACGAGCAGTACTTC. Translation: CASSFISPQGPYEQYF.

This clonotype has a count of ten or more. The chain is built from TRBV7-2 and TRBJ1-1, with D possibly matching TRBD1 (5 bases). The CDR3 consists of 15 residues. Germline CDR1 and CDR2: SGHTA and FQGNSA. Trimming left V 4 bases short and J 0 bases short, with 12 bases between. The CDR3 is CASSSPTELNTEAFF. CDR3 bases: TGTGCCAGCAGCTCCCCGACAGAACTGAACACTGAAGCTTTCTTT.

The chain uses TRBV6-5 and TRBJ2-7, with D possibly TRBD1 on 6 matching bases. CDR1 MNHEY and CDR2 SVGAGI come from the germline V gene. The CDR3 has 11 residues. The ends were cut back, 5 bases at V and 7 bases at J, with 9 bases in the middle. The chain's CDR3 is CASSHTGEQYF. CDR3 nucleotide sequence: TGTGCCAGCAGTCACACAGGGGAGCAGTACTTC.

This clonotype turned up a few times. This chain joins TRBV4-1 and TRBJ1-1; no firm D call. Germline lookup yields CDR1 MGHRA and CDR2 YSYEKL. The CDR3 consists of 14 residues. V dropped 1 base and J dropped 5 bases, with 11 bases sitting between them. Here the CDR3 reads CASSQAAWRTEAFF. CDR3 coding DNA: TGCGCCAGCAGCCAAGCTGCGTGGAGAACTGAAGCTTTCTTT.

This clonotype turned up a few times. The CDR3 DNA reads TGTGCCAGCAGCAGGGGAAACTATCAGCCCCAGCATTTT. Translating it yields CASSRGNYQPQHF. This chain connects TRBV5-6 to TRBJ1-5; a weak D match, TRBD1 (5 bases). Trimming pared 4 bases from V and 5 bases from J, leaving 10 bases between. Germline V gene lookup returns CDR1 SGHDT and CDR2 YYEEEE. The CDR3 has 13 amino acids.

In this sample, this clonotype turned up a few times. The chain recombines TRBV5-8 with TRBJ2-1; a weak D match, TRBD2 (5 bases). CDR3 length: 14 amino acids. Germline CDR1 and CDR2: SGHTS and YDEGEE. V was pared by 4 bases and J by 15 bases, with 23 bases between. The CDR3 nucleotides are TGTGCCAGCAGCCCCATCACCCTCCTAGCTCTCTCGTTCTTC. Protein product: CASSPITLLALSFF.

Note on this clonotype: This may be a read error: a much more frequent sequence differs by one nucleotide. V and J are TRBV6-5 and TRBJ1-2; 8 bases fit TRBD1. Germline V lookup: CDR1 MNHEY, CDR2 SVGAGI. Losses at the gene ends were 0 bases for V and 4 bases for J; bases not matched to a gene: 4. CDR3 length: 15 residues. CDR3 DNA sequence: TGTGCCAGCAGTTACTCGGAGACAGGGGTCTATGGCTACACCTTC. This sequence encodes CASSYSETGVYGYTF.

This clonotype was seen repeatedly, ten times or more. The chain is built from TRBV4-2 and TRBJ2-7; no definite D call. There are 15 residues in the CDR3. V lost 2 bases and J lost 2, with 13 bases in between. Germline V gene data show CDR1 as LGHNA and CDR2 as YNFKEQ. The CDR3 sequence is CASSQTASVTYEQYF. CDR3 sequence (DNA): TGTGCCAGCAGCCAAACAGCCTCAGTTACCTACGAGCAGTACTTC.

This chain links TRBV18 with TRBJ2-7; possibly TRBD1 for D (6 bases). V was trimmed by 2 bases and J by 2 bases, leaving 13 bases between them. This CDR3 is 15 amino acids long. In germline, CDR1 is KGHSH, CDR2 LQKENI. CDR3 loop: CASSPYTGTAYEQYF. In DNA, the CDR3 is TGTGCCAGCTCACCATATACAGGGACGGCCTACGAGCAGTACTTC.

The chain uses TRBV6-5 and TRBJ2-7, with D unclear. The CDR3 is made up of 13 amino acids. Trimming removed 8 bases from V and 2 bases from J, with 13 bases in between. Germline CDR1 reads MNHEY; CDR2 reads SVGAGI. In DNA, the CDR3 is TGTGCCAGCTCGGTGGGGTACCCCTACGAGCAGTACTTC. Translation gives CASSVGYPYEQYF.

The chain uses TRBV2 and TRBJ1-1; D may be TRBD1 (5 bases). CDR1 and CDR2 (germline): SNHLY, FYNNEI. The CDR3 is 15 residues long. V lost 7 bases to trimming and J lost 1 base, with 16 bases between them. The chain's CDR3 is CASNAAGRQNTEAFF. The CDR3 DNA follows: TGTGCCAGCAATGCCGCGGGACGGCAGAACACTGAAGCTTTCTTT.

This clonotype was seen ten or more times. This rearrangement joins TRBV19 to TRBJ2-2, with D possibly matching TRBD1 (5 bases). Germline V gene lookup returns CDR1 LNHDA and CDR2 SQIVND (reference sequence). Trimming left V 3 bases short and J 0 bases short, with 11 bases between. The CDR3 is made up of 16 amino acids. CDR3 in DNA: TGTGCCAGTAGTATGCAGTCAGGGTCGAACACCGGGGAGCTGTTTTTT. This codes for CASSMQSGSNTGELFF.

This clonotype appeared many times. V gene TRBV28 combines with J gene TRBJ1-2; 7 bases match TRBD1. The junction had 3 bases not matched to a gene; V was cut back by 2 bases and J by 0 bases. From germline, CDR1 is MDHEN and CDR2 SYDVKM. This CDR3 is 15 amino acids long. CDR3 nucleotide sequence: TGTGCCAGCAGTTTAGGAGGACAGGCTAACTATGGCTACACCTTC. Translated: CASSLGGQANYGYTF.

The V call is TRBV29-1, the J call TRBJ1-5, with 10 bases lining up with TRBD1. Germline V gene lookup returns CDR1 SQVTM and CDR2 ANQGSEA. The CDR3 is 16 amino acids. The junction had 7 bases not matched to a gene; V was cut back by 4 bases and J by 1 base. The CDR3 bases are TGCAGCGTTGTGTTTGGGACAGGGGACAGCAATCAGCCCCAGCATTTT. Its protein is CSVVFGTGDSNQPQHF.

At least ten counts were recorded for this clonotype. The genes are TRBV12-5 and TRBJ1-3, with D possibly being TRBD1 (5 bases). Trimming took off 3 bases at V and 0 bases at J, with 15 bases between the two ends. The germline gives CDR1 LGHNT, CDR2 FRNRAP. The length of the CDR3 is 17 residues. CDR3 in DNA: TGTGCTAGTGGTTTTTCTCACGGGGCCTCCTCTGGAAACACCATATATTTT. It is translated as CASGFSHGASSGNTIYF.